Shown below are 24 T cell receptor beta chains from a single sample sequenced in a study of control samples from healthy donors and cancer patients. Repertoires were generated with immunoSEQ multiplex PCR, while TCRdb's copy carries only in-frame clones and drops some. The sample lists fewer than 60,000 clones, approximately 83% occurring once. Sequenced: PBMCs. These receptors originate from a woman aged 45-65 years with lung cancer.

The count of this clone is one. The chain combines TRBV27 with TRBJ1-1, with D unclear. Germline-derived CDR1 and CDR2 are MNHEY and SMNVEV (reference sequence). There are 14 residues in the CDR3. V lost 0 bases to trimming and J lost 1 base, with 6 bases between them. The CDR3 nucleotides are TGTGCCAGCAGTTTATCTCGTTCGAACACTGAAGCTTTCTTT. Translated, it gives CASSLSRSNTEAFF.

The CDR3 nucleotides read TGTGCCAGCAGCGTGGACCCCAGCTCTGGAAACACCATATATTTT. This codes for CASSVDPSSGNTIYF. The chain uses TRBV6-5 and TRBJ1-3; D is ambiguous. The germline CDR1 and CDR2 sequences are MNHEY and SVGAGI. The V end lost 6 bases, the J end lost 0 bases, and 12 bases lay between the germline ends. The CDR3 spans 15 residues.

The V and J genes are TRBV4-3 and TRBJ2-1; 10 bases fit TRBD2. Germline CDR1 reads LGHNA; CDR2 reads YSLEER. J gave up 2 bases and V 1 base, and 2 bases lay outside the gene matches. This CDR3 spans 16 amino acids. CDR3 in amino acids: CASSQATSGPYNEQFF. In DNA, the CDR3 is TGCGCCAGCAGCCAAGCGACTAGCGGGCCCTACAATGAGCAGTTCTTC.

This clone was detected only a few times. V and J are TRBV9 and TRBJ1-3, with 7 bases lining up with TRBD1. Germline V gives CDR1 SGDLS, CDR2 YYNGEE. The CDR3 has 16 residues. V trimming: 4 bases; J trimming: 3 bases; junction bases outside the gene matches: 10. For the CDR3, the DNA is TGTGCCAGCAGCTCACGAGTACAGGGGATTGGAAACACCATATATTTT. This gives the protein CASSSRVQGIGNTIYF.

In this sample, this clone turned up a few times. V gene TRBV19 combines with J gene TRBJ1-5; 8 nucleotides align to TRBD1. After removal of 4 bases from V and 5 bases from J, the junction contained 10 bases not matched to a gene. The CDR3 is made up of 16 amino acids. Germline CDR1 LNHDA, CDR2 SQIVND (reference sequence). The CDR3, as DNA: TGTGCCAGTAGTAACGGACAGGGAGGTTGGGATCAGCCCCAGCATTTT. This sequence encodes CASSNGQGGWDQPQHF.

The chain recombines TRBV5-1 with TRBJ2-1; no definite D call. The V and J ends lost 2 bases and 0 bases respectively, with 9 bases between them. This CDR3 has 15 amino acids. Germline-derived CDR1 and CDR2 are SGHRS and YFSETQ. CDR3 DNA: TGCGCCAGCAGCTTAAGCGCGAGCTCCTACAATGAGCAGTTCTTC. This codes for CASSLSASSYNEQFF.

The chain recombines TRBV5-8 with TRBJ1-1; the D is unclear. The CDR3 is 11 residues long. Trimming stripped 3 bases from V and 5 bases from J, with 5 bases between. Germline V gives CDR1 SGHTS, CDR2 YDEGEE. CDR3 in amino acids: CASSYLTEAFF. For the CDR3, the DNA is TGTGCCAGCAGCTATCTAACTGAAGCTTTCTTT.

DNA for the CDR3: TGCGCCAGCAGCTGGGGACAGAACACTGAAGCTTTCTTT. This gives the protein CASSWGQNTEAFF. The chain links TRBV5-1 to TRBJ1-1, with D tentatively TRBD1 (6 bases). This CDR3 is built from 13 residues. Germline V gives CDR1 SGHRS, CDR2 YFSETQ. V lost 3 bases and J 1 base, leaving 7 bases between the germline ends.

The rearrangement joins TRBV10-3 to TRBJ2-5; 10 positions agree with TRBD1. Trimming removed 0 bases from V and 2 bases from J; junction bases left unmatched: 18. Per the germline V gene, CDR1 is ENHRY and CDR2 is SYGVKD. The CDR3 length is 21 residues. The CDR3 is CAISESLGFRDRGRSQETQYF. For the CDR3, the DNA is TGTGCCATCAGTGAGTCTTTGGGCTTCCGGGACAGGGGAAGAAGTCAAGAGACCCAGTACTTC.

There are a few counts of this clone. The V call is TRBV18, the J call TRBJ1-6, with D possibly TRBD1 on 6 matching bases. This CDR3 region has 15 residues. The germline CDR1 and CDR2 sequences are KGHSH and LQKENI. With 3 bases removed from V and 2 bases from J, the gap between germline ends came to 8 bases. The CDR3 region is CASSPRGTYNSPLHF. In DNA, the CDR3 is TGTGCCAGCTCACCTAGGGGGACCTATAATTCACCCCTCCACTTT.

This chain uses TRBV2 with TRBJ1-2, with 8 bases matching TRBD1. The length of the CDR3 is 13 residues. V was clipped by 5 bases and J by 3 bases; unmatched bases: 2. Germline V CDR1 and CDR2: SNHLY, FYNNEI. In nucleotides, the CDR3 is TGTGCCAGCAGTTTGGACAGGGACTATGGCTACACCTTC. The encoded protein is CASSLDRDYGYTF.

The CDR3 here is CASSLLAAWDRDYGYTF. The CDR3 nucleotides read TGTGCCAGCAGTTTACTTGCCGCTTGGGACAGGGACTATGGCTACACCTTC. V gene TRBV28 combines with J gene TRBJ1-2; 9 nucleotides align to TRBD1. This CDR3 spans 17 amino acids. The trim removed 2 bases at V and 3 bases at J, leaving 10 bases unmatched. Germline-derived CDR1 and CDR2 are MDHEN and SYDVKM.

This clone has more than one count but fewer than ten. The same CDR3 is also encoded by other DNA sequences in this sample. The chain links TRBV5-1 to TRBJ2-5; a weak D match, TRBD1 (6 bases). Germline assignment: CDR1 SGHRS and CDR2 YFSETQ. The CDR3 has 13 residues. Deletions cut 2 bases from V and 5 bases from J, with 10 bases between. Here the CDR3 DNA reads TGCGCCAGCAGCTTACAGGGTACCGAGACCCAGTACTTC. Its protein product is CASSLQGTETQYF.

This clone was picked up one time. V usage is TRBV9 and J usage is TRBJ2-7; D perhaps matches TRBD1 (6 bases). CDR3 length equals 14 residues. The germline V and J ends were trimmed by 3 bases and 0 bases, with 10 bases remaining between them. Germline V gene lookup returns CDR1 SGDLS and CDR2 YYNGEE. This chain's CDR3 is CASSGGHSSYEQYF. In DNA form, the CDR3 reads TGTGCCAGCAGCGGGGGACACAGCTCCTACGAGCAGTACTTC.

This clone was seen only a few times. J is TRBJ1-6 and V is TRBV30; 8 bases match TRBD1. The CDR3 has 14 amino acids. V was pared by 3 bases and J by 6 bases, with 4 bases of the junction left unmatched. Germline CDR1 and CDR2: GTSNPN and SVGIG (reference sequence). CDR3 protein: CAWRDTGGNSPLHF. CDR3 bases: TGTGCCTGGAGGGATACAGGGGGTAATTCACCCCTCCACTTT.

Concerning this clone: In the same sample, other DNA sequences code for this CDR3. The chain uses TRBV7-2 and TRBJ2-7, with TRBD2 matching 8 bases. V trimming: 1 base; J trimming: 4 bases; junction bases outside the gene matches: 9. The CDR3 is 16 amino acids. Germline assignment: CDR1 SGHTA and CDR2 FQGNSA. CDR3 in amino acids: CASSLDGSGTPYEQYF. The CDR3 coding sequence is TGTGCCAGCAGCTTAGATGGTAGCGGGACCCCTTACGAGCAGTACTTC.

As DNA, the CDR3 is TGTGCCAGCAGCCCTTTCGCCAGCCCGATGAACACTGAAGCTTTCTTT. This encodes CASSPFASPMNTEAFF. The gene calls are TRBV6-6 and TRBJ1-1; D gene uncertain. The V gene lost 6 bases and the J gene lost 0 bases, with 17 bases spanning the gap. This CDR3 comprises 16 residues. CDR1 and CDR2 from the germline V gene are MNHNY and SVGAGI (reference sequence).

The chain uses TRBV24-1 and TRBJ1-1, with D unresolved. The germline V gene has CDR1 KGHDR and CDR2 SFDVKD. The V and J ends lost 1 base and 2 bases respectively, with 16 bases between them. There are 17 residues in the CDR3. The CDR3 reads CATSDFLSFSQNTEAFF. CDR3 nucleotide sequence: TGTGCCACCAGTGATTTCCTTTCCTTTTCACAAAACACTGAAGCTTTCTTT.

This chain links TRBV28 with TRBJ1-3; 7 bases fit TRBD1. From germline, CDR1 is MDHEN and CDR2 SYDVKM. With V trimmed by 10 bases and J by 4 bases, 13 bases remained unmatched. The CDR3 length is 15 residues. This CDR3 is CATRPTGALGNTIYF. CDR3 DNA: TGTGCCACCCGCCCTACAGGGGCACTGGGAAACACCATATATTTT.

The chain couples TRBV24-1 to TRBJ2-5; D is perhaps TRBD2 (5 bases). This CDR3 is built from 15 residues. Germline assignment: CDR1 KGHDR and CDR2 SFDVKD. V was pared by 5 bases and J by 4 bases, with 16 bases between. CDR3 amino acids: CATSVGNYQGETQYF. The CDR3, as DNA: TGTGCCACCAGTGTCGGGAATTACCAAGGAGAGACCCAGTACTTC.

V is TRBV6-5 and J is TRBJ1-1; D may be TRBD1 (5 bases). From germline, CDR1 is MNHEY and CDR2 SVGAGI. The V and J ends lost 2 bases and 7 bases respectively, with 11 bases between them. This CDR3 has 13 amino acids. CDR3 amino acids: CASSYDTRGEAFF. The CDR3 nucleotides are TGTGCCAGCAGTTACGATACTAGGGGTGAAGCTTTCTTT.

V usage is TRBV7-9 and J usage is TRBJ2-3, with a weak D call TRBD2 (5 bases). The CDR3 has 15 residues. In germline, CDR1 is SEHNR, CDR2 FQNEAQ (reference sequence). Trimming pared 5 bases from V and 2 bases from J, leaving 14 bases between. CDR3 coding DNA: TGTGCCAGCAGCACGGGATTTATTTTCACAGATACGCAGTATTTT. It specifies CASSTGFIFTDTQYF.

The V and J genes are TRBV25-1 and TRBJ1-1, with a weak D call TRBD1 (6 bases). Germline V lookup: CDR1 MGHDK, CDR2 SYGVNS. The V end was cut by 3 bases, the J end by 4 bases, with 12 bases between. This CDR3 contains 14 residues. CDR3 coding DNA: TGTGCCAGCAGTGATCCCACAGGGCCCACTGAAGCTTTCTTT. The encoded protein is CASSDPTGPTEAFF. The full variable domain, completed using reference TRBV25-1 and TRBJ1-1, is EADIYQTPRYLVIGTGKKITLECSQTMGHDKMYWYQQDPGMELHLIHYSYGVNSTEKGDLSSESTVSRIRTEHFPLTLESARPSHTSQYLCASSDPTGPTEAFFGQGTRLTVV.

The rearrangement links TRBV12-3 or TRBV12-4 to TRBJ2-2; 9 bases fit TRBD1. The CDR3 extends over 13 amino acids. Trimming removed 6 bases from V and 6 bases from J; junction bases left unmatched: 2. In DNA form, the CDR3 reads TGTGCCAGCAGGAGACAGGGGGCCGGGGAGCTGTTTTTT. It encodes CASRRQGAGELFF.